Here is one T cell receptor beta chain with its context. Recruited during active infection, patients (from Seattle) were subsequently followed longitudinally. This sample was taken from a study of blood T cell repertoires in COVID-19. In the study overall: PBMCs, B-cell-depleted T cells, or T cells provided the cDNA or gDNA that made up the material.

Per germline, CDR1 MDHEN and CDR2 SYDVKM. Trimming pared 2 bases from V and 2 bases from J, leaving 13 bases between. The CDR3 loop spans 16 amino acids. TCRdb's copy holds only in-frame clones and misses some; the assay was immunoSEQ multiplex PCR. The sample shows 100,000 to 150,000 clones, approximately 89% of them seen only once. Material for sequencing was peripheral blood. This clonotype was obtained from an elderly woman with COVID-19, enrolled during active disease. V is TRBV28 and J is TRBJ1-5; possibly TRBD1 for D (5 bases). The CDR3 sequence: CASSLGRGFGNQPQHF. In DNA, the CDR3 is TGTGCCAGCAGTTTAGGGAGGGGATTCGGCAATCAGCCCCAGCATTTT.